This T cell receptor beta chain originates from a study of radiation and T cells in renal cell carcinoma. Study-wide results and caveats: Top tumor clonotypes rose in blood 2 weeks post-radiation, then contracted.

The CDR3 has 13 amino acids. V lost 1 base, J lost 5 bases, and 8 bases lay in between. The germline gives CDR1 KGHSH, CDR2 LQKENI. This clone was observed a handful of times. Its cognate antigen is unknown. Produced via immunoSEQ multiplex PCR; TCRdb's table is partial and in-frame only. The table shows approximately 43,000 clones, with around four fifths occurring only once. Time point here: blood 4 weeks post-SBRT, at nephrectomy. Treatment reported: 15 Gy SBRT to primary tumor, nephrectomy 4 weeks later. After SBRT, blood was collected at 2 and 4 weeks, plus baseline. Sequenced here: blood, sampled from a patient whose treatment included radiotherapy and nephrectomy. The chain couples TRBV18 to TRBJ1-2; D gene unclear. The receptor was derived from a woman aged 70-85 years with renal cell carcinoma. CDR3 residues: CASSPRTVYGYTF. The CDR3 nucleotides read TGTGCCAGCTCACCACGAACAGTTTATGGCTACACCTTC.